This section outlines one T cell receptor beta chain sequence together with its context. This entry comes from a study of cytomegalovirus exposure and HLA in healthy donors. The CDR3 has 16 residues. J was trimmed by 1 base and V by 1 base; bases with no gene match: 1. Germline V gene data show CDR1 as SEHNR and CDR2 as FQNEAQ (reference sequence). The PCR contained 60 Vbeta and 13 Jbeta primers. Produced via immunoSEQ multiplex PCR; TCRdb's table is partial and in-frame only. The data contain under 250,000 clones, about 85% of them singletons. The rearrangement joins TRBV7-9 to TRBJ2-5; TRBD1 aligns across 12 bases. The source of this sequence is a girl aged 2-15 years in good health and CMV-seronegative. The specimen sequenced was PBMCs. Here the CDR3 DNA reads TGTGCCAGCAGCTTAGGGGACAGGGGGCTCCAAGAGACCCAGTACTTC. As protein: CASSLGDRGLQETQYF.